In its sample, the clone carrying this TCR beta chain was seen many times. Its antigen is unidentified. A minimum of 7 million PBMCs was isolated per sample. The CDR3 totals 13 residues. V was cut by 1 base and J by 0 bases, with 6 bases left in between. The V gene's germline CDR1 is SQVTM and CDR2 ANQGSEA. This entry comes from a study of blood T cells in healthy people across ages. Study-level points and caveats: Older individuals had lower TCR beta diversity per million T cells (the decline was roughly linear). Not knowing donor CMV status may have confounded expanded clonotype changes.

A sample-barcoded 5' primer and a J-beta primer mix were used in a second PCR of roughly 6 to 12 cycles. A minimum of 3 million CDR3-containing paired-end reads was obtained for each sample. TCRdb independently ran MiXCR on the 5' RACE reads; one entry per CDR3 protein. The sample carries fewer than 600,000 distinct CDR3 sequences, around a quarter recorded once. The same sample was also studied in work on T cells of mothers and their children.

The sequenced sample consisted of blood. This sequence joins TRBV29-1 and TRBJ1-1; D unresolved. The receptor was isolated from a boy aged 2 to 10 in good health. The DNA of the CDR3 is TGCAGCGTTGAAGGACGGTTGAACACTGAAGCTTTCTTT. It translates to CSVEGRLNTEAFF. The variable domain in full, completed from reference TRBV29-1 and TRBJ1-1, reads SAVISQKPSRDICQRGTSLTIQCQVDSQVTMMFWYRQQPGQSLTLIATANQGSEATYESGFVIDKFPISRPNLTFSTLTVSNMSPEDSSIYLCSVEGRLNTEAFFGQGTRLTVV.